This T cell receptor (beta chain) was identified in a study of blood T cells in healthy people across ages. Regarding this clonotype: Its antigen is not known.

Regarding the study as a whole: Naive T cell percentage by flow cytometry tracked strongly with beta diversity.

Germline CDR1 and CDR2: DFQATT and SNEGSKA (reference sequence). This CDR3 has 12 amino acids. Deletions cut 6 bases from V and 2 bases from J, with 10 bases between. The authors ran a second PCR of about 6 to 11 cycles using a sample-barcoded 5' primer and a J-beta primer mix. Each of the cDNA molecules was tagged by a template-switch adaptor with 12 random nucleotides. MiXCR, applied by TCRdb to the 5' RACE reads, yields one record per CDR3 protein. The profile shows about 570,000 distinct CDR3 sequences, 25% to 30% of them singletons. Donor samples were obtained from healthy Caucasian individuals from Russia, aged roughly 6 to 90.

The clonotype comes from a woman aged 65 to 85 in good health. The rearrangement uses TRBV20-1 and TRBJ1-2, with D possibly TRBD1 on 5 matching bases. Sequencing was carried out using blood. The CDR3 DNA reads as TGCAGTGCGTTGGGGGGGAACTATGGCTACACCTTC. As protein: CSALGGNYGYTF.